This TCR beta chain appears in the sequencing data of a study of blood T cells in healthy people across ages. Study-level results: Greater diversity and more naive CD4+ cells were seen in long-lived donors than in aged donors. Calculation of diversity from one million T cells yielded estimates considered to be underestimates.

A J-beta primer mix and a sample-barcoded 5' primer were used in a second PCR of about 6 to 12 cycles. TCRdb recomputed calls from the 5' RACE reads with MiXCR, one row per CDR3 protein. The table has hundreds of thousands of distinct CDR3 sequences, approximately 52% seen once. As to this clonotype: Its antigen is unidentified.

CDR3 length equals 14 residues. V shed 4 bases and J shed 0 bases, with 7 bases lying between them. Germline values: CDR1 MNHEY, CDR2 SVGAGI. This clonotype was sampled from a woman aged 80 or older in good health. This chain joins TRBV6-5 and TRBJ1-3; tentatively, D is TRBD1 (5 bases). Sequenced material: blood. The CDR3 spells CASSSGNSGNTIYF. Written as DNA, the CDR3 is TGTGCCAGCAGTTCAGGGAACTCTGGAAACACCATATATTTT.